The present entry profiles one T cell receptor (beta chain) with its context. What it binds is unknown. CDR3 length: 14 amino acids. CDR1 and CDR2 from the germline V gene are MDHEN and SYDVKM. TCRdb independently ran MiXCR on the reads; one entry per CDR3 protein. This table has 180,000 or so distinct CDR3 sequences, roughly 17% appearing once. The data are from a study of T cell repertoires in cytomegalovirus infection. Across the study: The public TCR beta signatures pointed to both CMV infection and matching HLA type. Study-wide results and caveats: Frequencies of public TCR beta families were cumulated, and this identified carriers of CMV plus the relevant HLA.

Sequencing was done on a sample of CD8+ T cells from PBMCs. The TCR was taken from a human donor in good health (CMV status not recorded). Some clones in this sample may be carry-over from other donors' samples. The chain is built from TRBV28 and TRBJ2-3; 7 nucleotides match TRBD2. CDR3 sequence: CASWGGWGTDTQYF. The CDR3, as DNA: TGTGCGTCTTGGGGGGGGTGGGGCACAGATACGCAGTATTTT.